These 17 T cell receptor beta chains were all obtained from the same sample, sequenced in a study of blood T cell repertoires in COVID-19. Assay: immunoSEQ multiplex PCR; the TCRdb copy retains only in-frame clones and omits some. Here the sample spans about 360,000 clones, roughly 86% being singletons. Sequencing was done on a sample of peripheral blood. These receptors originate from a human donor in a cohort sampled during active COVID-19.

CDR3 region: CASSSGQSSYEQYF. CDR3 bases: TGTGCCAGCAGCTCTGGACAGTCCTCCTACGAGCAGTACTTC. The chain couples TRBV7-9 to TRBJ2-7; tentative D call: TRBD1 (6 bases). Germline-derived CDR1 and CDR2 are SEHNR and FQNEAQ (reference sequence). The CDR3 consists of 14 residues. V lost 4 bases and J lost 0, with 10 bases in between. Drawing the rest from reference TRBV7-9 and TRBJ2-7, the complete variable domain is DTGVSQNPRHKITKRGQNVTFRCDPISEHNRLYWYRQTLGQGPEFLTYFQNEAQLEKSRLLSDRFSAERPKGSFSTLEIQRTEQGDSAMYLCASSSGQSSYEQYFGPGTRLTVT.

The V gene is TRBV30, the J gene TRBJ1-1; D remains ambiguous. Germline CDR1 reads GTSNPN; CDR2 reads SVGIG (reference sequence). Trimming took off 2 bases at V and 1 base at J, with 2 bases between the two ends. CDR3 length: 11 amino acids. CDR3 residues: CAWSRNTEAFF. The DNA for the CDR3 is TGTGCCTGGAGTCGGAACACTGAAGCTTTCTTT.

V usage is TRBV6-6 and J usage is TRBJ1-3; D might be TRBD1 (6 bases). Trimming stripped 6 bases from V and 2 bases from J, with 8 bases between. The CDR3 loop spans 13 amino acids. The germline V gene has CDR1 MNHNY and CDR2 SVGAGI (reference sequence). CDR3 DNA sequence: TGTGCCAGCAGGAGACAGGCTGGAAACACCATATATTTT. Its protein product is CASRRQAGNTIYF.

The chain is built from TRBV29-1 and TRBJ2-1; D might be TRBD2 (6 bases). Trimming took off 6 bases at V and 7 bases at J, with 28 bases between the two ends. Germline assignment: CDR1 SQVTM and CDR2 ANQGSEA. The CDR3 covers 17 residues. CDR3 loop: CSVAGTGGARASNEQFF. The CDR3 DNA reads TGCAGCGTGGCGGGGACCGGCGGGGCGCGAGCCTCTAATGAGCAGTTCTTC.

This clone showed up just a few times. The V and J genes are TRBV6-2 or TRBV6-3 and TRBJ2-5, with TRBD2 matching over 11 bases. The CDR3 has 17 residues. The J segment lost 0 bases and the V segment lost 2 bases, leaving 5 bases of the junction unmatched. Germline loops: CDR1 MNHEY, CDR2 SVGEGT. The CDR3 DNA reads TGTGCCAGCAGTTACCCCTCTAGCGGGGGGTACCAAGAGACCCAGTACTTC. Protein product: CASSYPSSGGYQETQYF.

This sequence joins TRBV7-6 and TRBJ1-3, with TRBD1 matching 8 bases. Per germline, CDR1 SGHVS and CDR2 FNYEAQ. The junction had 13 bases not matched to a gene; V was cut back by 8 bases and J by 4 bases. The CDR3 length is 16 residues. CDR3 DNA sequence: TGTGCCAGCGGCCCGGACAGGGACCCGACAGGAAACACCATATATTTT. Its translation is CASGPDRDPTGNTIYF.

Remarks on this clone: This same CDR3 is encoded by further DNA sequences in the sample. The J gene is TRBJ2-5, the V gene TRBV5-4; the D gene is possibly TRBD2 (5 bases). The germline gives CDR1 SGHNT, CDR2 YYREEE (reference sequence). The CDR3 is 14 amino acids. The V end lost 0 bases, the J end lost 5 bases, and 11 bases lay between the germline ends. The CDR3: CASSLASGGETQYF. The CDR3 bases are TGTGCCAGCAGCTTGGCCTCGGGCGGGGAGACCCAGTACTTC.

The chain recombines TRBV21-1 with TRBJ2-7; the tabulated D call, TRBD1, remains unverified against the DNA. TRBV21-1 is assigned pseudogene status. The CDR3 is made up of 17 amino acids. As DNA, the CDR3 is TGTGCCAGCAGCAGAAGACCGGACAGCTTATCCTCCTACGAGCAGTACTTC. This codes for CASSRRPDSLSSYEQYF.

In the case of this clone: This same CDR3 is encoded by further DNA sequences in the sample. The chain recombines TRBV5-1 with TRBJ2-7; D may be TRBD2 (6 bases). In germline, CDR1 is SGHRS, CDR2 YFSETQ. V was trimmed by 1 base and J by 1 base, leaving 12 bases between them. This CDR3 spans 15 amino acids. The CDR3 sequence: CASSLLSGLSYEQYF. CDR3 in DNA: TGCGCCAGCAGCTTGCTTAGCGGCCTTTCCTACGAGCAGTACTTC.

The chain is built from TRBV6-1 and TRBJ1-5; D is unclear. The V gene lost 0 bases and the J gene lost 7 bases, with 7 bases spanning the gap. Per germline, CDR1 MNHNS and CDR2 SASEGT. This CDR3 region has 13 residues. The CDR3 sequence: CASSEAGGQPQHF. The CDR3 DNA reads TGTGCCAGCAGTGAAGCTGGCGGCCAGCCCCAGCATTTT.

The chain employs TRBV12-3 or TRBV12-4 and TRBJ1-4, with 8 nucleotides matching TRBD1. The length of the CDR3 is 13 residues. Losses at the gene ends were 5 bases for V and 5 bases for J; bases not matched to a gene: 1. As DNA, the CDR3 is TGTGCCAGCAGTCGGACAGGGAATGAAAAACTGTTTTTT. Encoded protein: CASSRTGNEKLFF.

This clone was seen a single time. The CDR3 DNA follows: TGTGCCAGCAGCTTAGTGTCGGGGGGCAGGGAGACCCAGTACTTC. Amino acid sequence: CASSLVSGGRETQYF. The gene calls are TRBV11-2 and TRBJ2-5, with D perhaps matching TRBD2 (7 bases). This CDR3 contains 15 residues. CDR1 and CDR2 (germline): SGHAT, FQNNGV. The germline V and J ends were trimmed by 1 base and 5 bases, with 14 bases remaining between them.

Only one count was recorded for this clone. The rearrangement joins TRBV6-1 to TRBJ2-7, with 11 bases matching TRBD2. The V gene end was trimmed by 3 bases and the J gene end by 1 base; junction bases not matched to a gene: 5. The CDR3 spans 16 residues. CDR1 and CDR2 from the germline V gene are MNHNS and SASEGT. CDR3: CASSDLLAGGSYEQYF. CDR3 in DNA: TGTGCCAGCAGTGATCTGCTAGCGGGAGGTTCCTACGAGCAGTACTTC.

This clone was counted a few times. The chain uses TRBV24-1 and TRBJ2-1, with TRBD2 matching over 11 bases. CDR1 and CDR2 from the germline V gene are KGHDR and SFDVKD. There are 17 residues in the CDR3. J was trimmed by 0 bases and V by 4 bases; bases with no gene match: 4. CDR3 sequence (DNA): TGTGCCACCAGTGACCGACTAGCGGGAAGCTCCTACAATGAGCAGTTCTTC. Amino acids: CATSDRLAGSSYNEQFF.

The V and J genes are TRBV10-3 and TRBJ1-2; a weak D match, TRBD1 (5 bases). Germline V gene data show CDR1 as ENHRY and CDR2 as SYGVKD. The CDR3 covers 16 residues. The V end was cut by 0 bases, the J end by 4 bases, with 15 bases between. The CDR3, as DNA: TGTGCCATCAGTGAGTCGGGGGGAGGCGCCACCTATGGCTACACCTTC. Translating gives CAISESGGGATYGYTF.

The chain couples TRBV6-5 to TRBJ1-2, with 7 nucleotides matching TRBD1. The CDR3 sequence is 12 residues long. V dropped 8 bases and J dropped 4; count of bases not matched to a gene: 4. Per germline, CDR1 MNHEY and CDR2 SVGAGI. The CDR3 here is CASGTVAYGYTF. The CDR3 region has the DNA TGTGCCAGCGGGACAGTAGCCTATGGCTACACCTTC.

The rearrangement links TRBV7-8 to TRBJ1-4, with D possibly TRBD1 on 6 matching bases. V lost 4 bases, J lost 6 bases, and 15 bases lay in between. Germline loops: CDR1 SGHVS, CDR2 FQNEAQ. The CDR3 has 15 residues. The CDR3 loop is CASSSDRIGYEKLFF. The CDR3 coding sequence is TGTGCCAGCAGCTCAGACAGGATCGGGTATGAAAAACTGTTTTTT.